This is a list of T cell receptor beta chains from one sample in a study of OX40 agonist ivuxolimab in advanced cancers. This table comes from immunoSEQ multiplex PCR, and its TCRdb copy is limited to in-frame clones, with some not included. This table holds around 150,000 clones, around 93% found once. Sequencing was performed on CD4+ or CD8+ T cells sorted from blood, taken in a trial of the OX40 agonist ivuxolimab. These receptors originate from an adult with an advanced solid tumor such as melanoma, head and neck, liver or kidney cancer. Each CDR3 is given with its conserved first and last residue. Fields, in order: D gene, clone size, V gene, J gene, CDR3 DNA, CDR3 protein. The D gene is left open where the match is weak. Clone sizes are given selectively: once, few, many, or a class where the clone is expanded.

NA	NA	TRBV21-1	TRBJ1-3	TGTGCCAGCAGCAAAGGGTCAGGGGCAGTCGGAAACACCATATATTTT	CASSKGSGAVGNTIYF
TRBD1	NA	TRBV18	TRBJ1-5	TGTGCCAGCTCACCAGACAGGGGTATAAATCAGCCCCAGCATTTT	CASSPDRGINQPQHF
NA	NA	TRBV7-2	TRBJ2-3	TGTGCCAGCAGCTTGTACACAGATACGCAGTATTTT	CASSLYTDTQYF
NA	NA	TRBV5-6	TRBJ2-2	TGTGCCAGCAGCTCCCTCGTCACCGGGGAGCTGTTTTTT	CASSSLVTGELFF
NA	NA	TRBV19	TRBJ1-2	TGTGCCAGTAGTAGGGTTACCTATGGCTACACCTTC	CASSRVTYGYTF
NA	NA	TRBV9	TRBJ2-1	TGTGCCAGCAGCGTCAACAATGAGCAGTTCTTC	CASSVNNEQFF
NA	NA	TRBV7-2	TRBJ1-5	TGTGCCAGCAGCTTTGGGAGGCAGGATCGTCAGCCCCAGCATTTT	CASSFGRQDRQPQHF
TRBD1	NA	TRBV6-6	TRBJ1-1	TGTGCCAGCAGCCCCGGACAGGGATACACTGAAGCTTTCTTT	CASSPGQGYTEAFF
TRBD1	few	TRBV29-1	TRBJ1-1	TGCAGCGTCGGACAGGGTAGGACTGAAGCTTTCTTT	CSVGQGRTEAFF
TRBD2	NA	TRBV30	TRBJ2-5	TGTGCCTGGAGTGGCGGGAGGGCCAGGGAGACCCAGTACTTC	CAWSGGRARETQYF
NA	NA	TRBV9	TRBJ1-1	TGTGCCAGCAGCGTAGAACAGAACACTGAAGCTTTCTTT	CASSVEQNTEAFF
NA	NA	TRBV4-3	TRBJ1-2	TGCGCCAGCAGCCAAGGGGCCCAGGGACTAGGAGGCTACACCTTC	CASSQGAQGLGGYTF
NA	NA	TRBV7-7	TRBJ2-5	TGTGCTAGCAGCCCGTCAGACAGGCGAGAGACCCAGTACTTC	CASSPSDRRETQYF
NA	NA	TRBV18	TRBJ2-7	TGTGCCAGCTCACCTCCCGCTAGCAGGGGCCCCTACGAGCAGTACTTC	CASSPPASRGPYEQYF
TRBD1	NA	TRBV9	TRBJ2-1	TGTGCCAGCAGCCAAATTAGGGACAGAAACAATGAGCAGTTCTTC	CASSQIRDRNNEQFF
NA	NA	TRBV9	TRBJ2-3	TGTGCCAGCAGCTACGGACGGAGCACAGATACGCAGTATTTT	CASSYGRSTDTQYF
NA	NA	TRBV25-1	TRBJ2-5	TGTGCCAGCAGTGAACTAGCAGTAGGACAGACCCAGTACTTC	CASSELAVGQTQYF
NA	NA	TRBV6-4	TRBJ2-3	TGTGCCAGCAGTGGCCTTGGTGGCGGGGATACGCAGTATTTT	CASSGLGGGDTQYF
NA	NA	TRBV6-5	TRBJ1-6	TGTGCCAGCAGGGCGGGGTCACCCCTCCACTTT	CASRAGSPLHF
NA	NA	TRBV14	TRBJ1-2	TGTGCCAGCAGCGTGAGAGGTGGGGGTTATGGCTACACCTTC	CASSVRGGGYGYTF
NA	NA	TRBV18	TRBJ1-5	TGTGCCAGCTCAAAGGTAAATCAGCCCCAGCATTTT	CASSKVNQPQHF
TRBD1	once	TRBV9	TRBJ2-7	TGTGCCAGCAGCGGTCAACAGGGGGGACCCTACGAGCAGTACTTC	CASSGQQGGPYEQYF
TRBD2	NA	TRBV6-1	TRBJ2-7	TGTGCCAGCAGTGAAAGTAGCGGGATGGGCGAGCAGTACTTC	CASSESSGMGEQYF
NA	once	TRBV4-2	TRBJ1-2	TGTGCCAGCAGCCCATGGGGGAGGGAGGGCGGCTACACCTTC	CASSPWGREGGYTF
TRBD1	NA	TRBV2	TRBJ1-4	TGTGCCAGCAGCGTAAGGGGGCGCGGGGGGGAAAAACTGTTTTTT	CASSVRGRGGEKLFF
NA	NA	TRBV28	TRBJ1-5	TGTGCCAGCACCCCTGGGGGGGGCCGAAACAATCAGCCCCAGCATTTT	CASTPGGGRNNQPQHF
NA	NA	TRBV28	TRBJ1-4	TGTGCCAGCAGACCCAACGGTGCAACTAATGAAAAACTGTTTTTT	CASRPNGATNEKLFF
NA	NA	TRBV7-2	TRBJ2-3	TGTGCCAGCAGCCGAGGGCAGGGGGGGCGGAATACGCAGTATTTT	CASSRGQGGRNTQYF
NA	NA	TRBV5-5	TRBJ1-2	TGTGCCAGCAGCTCGCATTGGACAGTTTTCTATGGCTACACCTTC	CASSSHWTVFYGYTF
TRBD2	NA	TRBV6-4	TRBJ2-1	TGTGCCAGCAGTGCGGCGGGGGGTGCCTACAATGAGCAGTTCTTC	CASSAAGGAYNEQFF
NA	NA	TRBV9	TRBJ2-7	TGTGCCAGCAGCCAGGGAGGGACAGCCTACGAGCAGTACTTC	CASSQGGTAYEQYF
NA	NA	TRBV19	TRBJ1-1	TGTGCCAGTAGTTTCTCAGGAGGAGAAACTGAAGCTTTCTTT	CASSFSGGETEAFF
NA	NA	TRBV20-1	TRBJ2-7	TGCAGTGCTAGAAGAGACTACGAGCAGTACTTC	CSARRDYEQYF
TRBD1	once	TRBV2	TRBJ1-1	TGTGCCAGCAGCCAACCTGAACAGGGGACCCTGAACACTGAAGCTTTCTTT	CASSQPEQGTLNTEAFF
NA	NA	TRBV7-2	TRBJ1-1	TGTGCCAGCAGCTTAGCGATAGGGTTAGGCACTGAAGCTTTCTTT	CASSLAIGLGTEAFF
NA	NA	TRBV19	TRBJ1-1	TGTGCCAGTAGTATGGTTGGGGGGCCGGGGACTGAAGCTTTCTTT	CASSMVGGPGTEAFF
TRBD1	NA	TRBV4-3	TRBJ2-6	TGCGCCAGCAGCCAGATGGACGGGTGGGGACAGGGCATCTCTGGGGCCAACGTCCTGACTTTC	CASSQMDGWGQGISGANVLTF
NA	NA	TRBV5-1	TRBJ2-5	TGCGCCAGCAGCTTGGGGGCTGGGGCGGCGGAGACCCAGTACTTC	CASSLGAGAAETQYF
NA	NA	TRBV5-1	TRBJ1-3	TGCGCCAGCAGCTTGGGGGAGGTCTCTGGAAACACCATATATTTT	CASSLGEVSGNTIYF
NA	NA	TRBV15	TRBJ1-1	TGTGCCACCAGCAGAGATCGTGGGGCCTCACTGGGCACTGAAGCTTTCTTT	CATSRDRGASLGTEAFF
TRBD1	NA	TRBV5-1	TRBJ1-2	TGCGCCAGCAGCTTAGCACAAGACAGGGGAAACTATGGCTACACCTTC	CASSLAQDRGNYGYTF
NA	NA	TRBV7-9	TRBJ1-5	TGTGCCAGCAGCCTGCGGAGGGGGTTGACAAGCAATCAGCCCCAGCATTTT	CASSLRRGLTSNQPQHF
NA	NA	TRBV7-2	TRBJ2-5	TGTGCCAGCAGCTTCGTAGGGTCTCAAGAGACCCAGTACTTC	CASSFVGSQETQYF
NA	once	TRBV7-2	TRBJ2-6	TGTGCCAGCAGCTTAAATCAAGGGAGCTCTGGGGCCAACGTCCTGACTTTC	CASSLNQGSSGANVLTF
NA	NA	TRBV6-1	TRBJ1-2	TGTGCCAGCAGGACGGACAGTAACTATGGCTACACCTTC	CASRTDSNYGYTF
NA	NA	TRBV18	TRBJ2-1	TGTGCCAGCTCCCCGGTAGAAGGGAGTAGGTACAATGAGCAGTTCTTC	CASSPVEGSRYNEQFF
NA	NA	TRBV7-9	TRBJ2-7	TGTGCCAGCAGCACCCGTCACCTCGGAGACTACGAGCAGTACTTC	CASSTRHLGDYEQYF
NA	once	TRBV9	TRBJ2-3	TGTGCCAGCAGCGTAGGTATAGCCCTCGGGGATACGCAGTATTTT	CASSVGIALGDTQYF
NA	once	TRBV28	TRBJ1-2	TGTGCCAGCAAAAAAAACGGGGGTAACTATGGCTACACCTTC	CASKKNGGNYGYTF
TRBD2	NA	TRBV9	TRBJ2-3	TGTGCCAGCAGCGTAGCTGGGAGGGTGCGCACAGATACGCAGTATTTT	CASSVAGRVRTDTQYF
TRBD2	NA	TRBV28	TRBJ2-1	TGTGCCAGCAGTAGCGGGAGCTCCTACAATGAGCAGTTCTTC	CASSSGSSYNEQFF
NA	NA	TRBV5-4	TRBJ1-2	TGTGCCAGCAGCCTGGTACAGGGAATGAACTATGGCTACACCTTC	CASSLVQGMNYGYTF
NA	NA	TRBV10-3	TRBJ1-5	TGTGCCATCAGCGGGGGAGGCAATCAGCCCCAGCATTTT	CAISGGGNQPQHF
NA	NA	TRBV6-5	TRBJ2-2	TGTGCCTCCAGGAGGGGGGGCTCGAACACCGGGGAGCTGTTTTTT	CASRRGGSNTGELFF
TRBD2	NA	TRBV6-1	TRBJ2-1	TGTGCCAGCAGTCTAGCGGAGCTTTACAATGAGCAGTTCTTC	CASSLAELYNEQFF